Presented here are 22 T cell receptor beta chains from one specimen sequenced in a study of blood T cell dynamics during melanoma immunotherapy. Libraries were prepared by immunoSEQ multiplex PCR; TCRdb keeps only in-frame clonotypes and omits some of them. The sample shows about 11,000 clones, about four fifths of them seen only once. Time point specified: week 3, after first cycle of checkpoint inhibitor. The sequencing here drew on blood, taken from a patient treated with checkpoint blockade. The receptor set was obtained from a human donor with melanoma.

Regarding this clone: An end of the junction does not agree with germline; a read error may underlie this. V usage is TRBV10-3 and J usage is TRBJ1-1; 8 nucleotides align to TRBD1. Looked up from germline, CDR1 is ENHRY and CDR2 is SYGVKD. The CDR3 sequence is 16 residues long. The CDR3 nucleotides are TGTGCCAGCAGTGTAACAGGGGGGGTTTTGAGGACTGAAGCTTTCTTT. Translated, it gives CASSVTGGVLRTEAFF.

The V gene is TRBV6-5, the J gene TRBJ2-3; possibly TRBD2 for D (5 bases). Trimming shortened V by 6 bases and J by 1 base, and 8 bases separated the two germline ends. CDR3 size: 13 residues. The V gene's germline CDR1 is MNHEY and CDR2 SVGAGI. CDR3 protein: CASRDSGTDTQYF. In nucleotides, the CDR3 is TGTGCCAGCAGGGACTCCGGCACAGATACGCAGTATTTT.

This clone occurred once. The rearrangement links TRBV11-2 to TRBJ2-3; 10 nucleotides match TRBD2. The CDR3 contains 18 residues. Germline V CDR1 and CDR2: SGHAT, FQNNGV. The junction had 13 bases not matched to a gene; V was cut back by 1 base and J by 6 bases. The DNA of the CDR3 is TGTGCCAGCAGCTTAGTCCCCAGCGGGAGGGCCCAGGACGATACGCAGTATTTT. Amino acid sequence: CASSLVPSGRAQDDTQYF.

This sequence joins TRBV7-3 and TRBJ2-5, with 11 bases matching TRBD2. The ends lost 5 bases at V and 6 bases at J; junction bases unmatched: 11. The germline V gene has CDR1 SGHTA and CDR2 FQGTGA. The CDR3 is made up of 16 amino acids. In nucleotides, the CDR3 is TGTGCCAGCAGCCACTTTAGCGGGGGGGCCGTCCAGACCCAGTACTTC. It codes for CASSHFSGGAVQTQYF.

This clone showed up just a few times. The CDR3 DNA reads as TGCAGCGTTGTATCAGGGGAGTCCAATGAAAAACTGTTTTTT. As protein: CSVVSGESNEKLFF. The chain is built from TRBV29-1 and TRBJ1-4; D is perhaps TRBD1 (6 bases). Trimming cost V 4 bases and J 5 bases, with 14 bases left between them. CDR3 length: 14 residues. Germline V gene lookup returns CDR1 SQVTM and CDR2 ANQGSEA.

This clone has just one count. This sequence joins TRBV27 and TRBJ1-2; D is unclear. This CDR3 has 17 amino acids. Deletions cut 1 base from V and 1 base from J, with 16 bases between. Per germline, CDR1 MNHEY and CDR2 SMNVEV (reference sequence). The CDR3 DNA is TGTGCCAGCAGTTTATACCACCACTTGGCCAGTAACTATGGCTACACCTTC. This encodes CASSLYHHLASNYGYTF.

The chain employs TRBV7-2 and TRBJ1-1; D is possibly TRBD1 (6 bases). The CDR3 has 17 amino acids. Deletions cut 0 bases from V and 4 bases from J, with 18 bases between. Germline lookup yields CDR1 SGHTA and CDR2 FQGNSA. The CDR3 loop reads CASSLAIIRGRFTEAFF. The CDR3 DNA sequence: TGTGCCAGCAGCTTAGCGATCATTCGGGGGCGGTTCACTGAAGCTTTCTTT.

The chain joins TRBV18 to TRBJ2-7, with D unclear. V was cut by 0 bases and J by 0 bases, with 6 bases left in between. Germline V gene data show CDR1 as KGHSH and CDR2 as LQKENI. CDR3 length: 14 residues. The CDR3 DNA follows: TGTGCCAGCTCACCACCACCCCCCTCCTACGAGCAGTACTTC. Its protein product is CASSPPPPSYEQYF.

The chain links TRBV29-1 to TRBJ1-4; 7 nucleotides match TRBD1. From germline, CDR1 is SQVTM and CDR2 ANQGSEA. The CDR3 is made up of 15 amino acids. V shed 0 bases, J shed 8 bases, and the junction held 9 bases outside the gene matches. CDR3 DNA: TGCAGCGTTGAAGAGTATCAGGGGGTGAAAGAAAAACTGTTTTTT. It codes for CSVEEYQGVKEKLFF.

V usage is TRBV5-6 and J usage is TRBJ2-5; D not resolved. Germline values: CDR1 SGHDT, CDR2 YYEEEE. The CDR3 runs 12 residues. V lost 3 bases and J 2 bases, leaving 5 bases between the germline ends. The CDR3 DNA reads TGTGCCAGCAGCTCCTTACAAGAGACCCAGTACTTC. Translated, it gives CASSSLQETQYF.

This chain uses TRBV15 with TRBJ2-7; 7 nucleotides line up with TRBD1. From germline, CDR1 is LNHNV and CDR2 YYDKDF (reference sequence). The trim removed 0 bases at V and 5 bases at J, leaving 7 bases unmatched. The CDR3 is 15 residues long. CDR3 sequence reads: CATSRDPGQADEQYF. The CDR3 nucleotides read TGTGCCACCAGCAGAGATCCCGGACAGGCTGACGAGCAGTACTTC.

V usage is TRBV6-1 and J usage is TRBJ2-2, with 12 bases lining up with TRBD1. Looked up from germline, CDR1 is MNHNS and CDR2 is SASEGT. Trimming took 6 bases from V and 7 from J; bases not matched to a gene: 6. This CDR3 spans 15 amino acids. CDR3 sequence reads: CASRRGQGAGGELFF. CDR3 DNA: TGTGCCAGCAGGCGGGGACAGGGGGCCGGCGGGGAGCTGTTTTTT.

The chain has TRBV5-1 and TRBJ1-6; 7 bases are a match to TRBD1. The germline V gene has CDR1 SGHRS and CDR2 YFSETQ. J gave up 4 bases and V 5 bases, and 6 bases lay outside the gene matches. The CDR3 sequence is 15 residues long. Here the CDR3 DNA reads TGCGCCAGCAGAAGGGAGACAGGGTATAATTCACCCCTCCACTTT. This translates into CASRRETGYNSPLHF.

The chain uses TRBV11-2 and TRBJ1-5; D unclear. The CDR3 covers 14 residues. Between the trimmed V and J ends, which lost 2 bases and 0 bases, there was a span of 5 bases. The germline V gene has CDR1 SGHAT and CDR2 FQNNGV. The DNA for the CDR3 is TGTGCCAGCAGCTTATGGGGTAGCAATCAGCCCCAGCATTTT. Translation gives CASSLWGSNQPQHF.

The chain uses TRBV30 and TRBJ1-4; 9 bases line up with TRBD1. The CDR3 loop spans 15 amino acids. Germline V lookup: CDR1 GTSNPN, CDR2 SVGIG (reference sequence). The junction had 9 bases not matched to a gene; V was cut back by 4 bases and J by 6 bases. This CDR3 reads CAWNSPTGGDEKLFF. CDR3 DNA sequence: TGTGCCTGGAACTCCCCGACAGGGGGGGATGAAAAACTGTTTTTT.

The chain links TRBV6-4 to TRBJ2-2, with D perhaps matching TRBD2 (6 bases). The CDR3 covers 14 residues. Germline CDR1 MRHNA, CDR2 SNTAGT. V lost 8 bases and J 6 bases, leaving 16 bases between the germline ends. The CDR3 DNA sequence: TGTGCCAGCCGGAGGGAGTCGTCCGCCGGGGAGCTGTTTTTT. It yields the protein CASRRESSAGELFF.

The J gene is TRBJ1-6, the V gene TRBV7-3, with TRBD1 identical over 11 bases. CDR1 is SGHTA, CDR2 FQGTGA, per germline. V gave up 2 bases and J gave up 9 bases; unmatched junction bases: 3. CDR3 length: 15 amino acids. The CDR3 region has the DNA TGTGCCAGCAGCTTAGAAGGGACAGGGGGTTCACCCCTCCACTTT. Translating it yields CASSLEGTGGSPLHF.

CDR3 sequence reads: CASSPGQGREQYV. The DNA for the CDR3 is TGTGCCAGCTCACCGGGACAGGGGCGAGAGCAGTACGTC. V gene TRBV18 combines with J gene TRBJ2-7; 10 nucleotides match TRBD1. Germline trimming cut 3 bases from V and 7 bases from J; bases unmatched to any gene: 3. The CDR3 runs 13 residues. Looked up from germline, CDR1 is KGHSH and CDR2 is LQKENI.

This chain links TRBV18 with TRBJ2-3; weak D call: TRBD1 (5 bases). V was trimmed by 3 bases and J by 0 bases, leaving 10 bases between them. CDR1 and CDR2 (germline): KGHSH, LQKENI. The CDR3 sequence is 15 residues long. The CDR3 DNA reads as TGTGCCAGCTCACCTAGACAGACTAGCACAGATACGCAGTATTTT. The encoded protein is CASSPRQTSTDTQYF.

The chain recombines TRBV4-1 with TRBJ1-2, with 8 nucleotides matching TRBD1. V was pared by 4 bases and J by 2 bases, with 3 bases of the junction left unmatched. The CDR3 extends over 14 amino acids. CDR1 and CDR2 from the germline V gene are MGHRA and YSYEKL. The CDR3 protein is CASSPRTGNYGYTF. CDR3 in DNA: TGCGCCAGCAGCCCCCGGACAGGGAACTATGGCTACACCTTC.

The rearrangement uses TRBV18 and TRBJ2-3, with 8 bases identical to TRBD1. The CDR3 is made up of 15 amino acids. Trimming took 2 bases from V and 5 from J; bases not matched to a gene: 6. CDR1 and CDR2 from the germline V gene are KGHSH and LQKENI. CDR3 protein: CASSPARQGLDTQYF. In DNA, the CDR3 is TGTGCCAGCTCACCAGCGAGACAGGGGTTAGATACGCAGTATTTT.

There are a few counts of this clone. V is TRBV9 and J is TRBJ2-2, with D perhaps matching TRBD1 or TRBD2 (6 bases each). The CDR3 is 15 amino acids. The V end lost 7 bases, the J end lost 0 bases, and 13 bases lay between the germline ends. Germline V CDR1 and CDR2: SGDLS, YYNGEE. This CDR3 is CASGGRTTNTGELFF. CDR3 sequence (DNA): TGTGCCAGCGGGGGGCGGACAACGAACACCGGGGAGCTGTTTTTT.